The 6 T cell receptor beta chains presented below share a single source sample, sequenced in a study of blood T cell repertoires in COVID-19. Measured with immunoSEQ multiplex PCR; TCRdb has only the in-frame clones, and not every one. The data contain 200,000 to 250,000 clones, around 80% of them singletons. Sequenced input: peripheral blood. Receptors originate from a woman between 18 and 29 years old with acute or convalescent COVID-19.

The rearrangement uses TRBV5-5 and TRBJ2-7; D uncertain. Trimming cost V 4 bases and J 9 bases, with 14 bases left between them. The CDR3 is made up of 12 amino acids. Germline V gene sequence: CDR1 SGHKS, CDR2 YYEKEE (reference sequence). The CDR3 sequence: CASSPPLRGQYF. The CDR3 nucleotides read TGTGCCAGCAGCCCGCCTTTACGAGGGCAGTACTTC. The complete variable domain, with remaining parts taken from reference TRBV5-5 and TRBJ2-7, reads DAGVTQSPTHLIKTRGQQVTLRCSPISGHKSVSWYQQVLGQGPQFIFQYYEKEERGRGNFPDRFSARQFPNYSSELNVNALLLGDSALYLCASSPPLRGQYFGPGTRLTVT.

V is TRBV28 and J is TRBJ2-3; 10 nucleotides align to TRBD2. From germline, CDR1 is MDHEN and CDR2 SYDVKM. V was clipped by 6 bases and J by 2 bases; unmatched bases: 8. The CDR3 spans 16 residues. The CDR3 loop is CASSPSSGSTTDTQYF. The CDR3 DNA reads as TGTGCCAGCAGCCCCTCTAGCGGGAGTACCACAGATACGCAGTATTTT.

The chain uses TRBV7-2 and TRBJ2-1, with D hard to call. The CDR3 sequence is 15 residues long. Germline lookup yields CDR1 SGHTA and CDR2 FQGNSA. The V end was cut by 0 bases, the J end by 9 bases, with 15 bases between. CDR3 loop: CASSLATAWNSEQFF. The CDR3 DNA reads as TGTGCCAGCAGCTTAGCCACAGCATGGAACTCTGAGCAGTTCTTC.

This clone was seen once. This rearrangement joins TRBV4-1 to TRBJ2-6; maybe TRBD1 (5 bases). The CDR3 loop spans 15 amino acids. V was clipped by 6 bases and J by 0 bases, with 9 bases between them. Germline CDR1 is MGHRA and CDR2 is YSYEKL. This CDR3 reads CASSPGSSGANVLTF. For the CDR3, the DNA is TGCGCCAGCAGTCCAGGGTCCTCTGGGGCCAACGTCCTGACTTTC.

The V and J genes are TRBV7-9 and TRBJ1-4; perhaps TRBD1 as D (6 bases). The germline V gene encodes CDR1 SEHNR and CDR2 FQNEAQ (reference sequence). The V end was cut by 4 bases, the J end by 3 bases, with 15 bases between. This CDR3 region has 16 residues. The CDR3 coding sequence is TGTGCCAGCAGCTCACAGGGAACGGCGGCTAATGAAAAACTGTTTTTT. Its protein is CASSSQGTAANEKLFF.

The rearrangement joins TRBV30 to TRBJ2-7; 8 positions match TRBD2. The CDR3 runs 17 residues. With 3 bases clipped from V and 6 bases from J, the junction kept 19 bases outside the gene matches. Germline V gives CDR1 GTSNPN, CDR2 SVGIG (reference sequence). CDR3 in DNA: TGTGCCTGGAGCGGGGGGGATAAGGCCCTGGGAACCCTCGAGCAGTACTTC. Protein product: CAWSGGDKALGTLEQYF.